One and the same sample provided the 21 T cell receptor beta chains below, sequenced in a study of Graves' ophthalmopathy and Graves' hyperthyroidism listed by TCRdb under 2018. This sample was sequenced with an Illumina HiSeq 2000. For repertoire sequencing, TCR beta CDR3 regions were amplified from RNA transcripts. The first round of RT-PCR was done with HTBI primers and the Qiagen OneStep RT-PCR kit, and was followed by a second round of multiplex PCR, then size selection and purification. TCRdb redid the processing of the public reads, applying fastp at Q25 and MiXCR, and retained in-frame beta chains. CDR3 protein duplicates are merged, each entry listing the most common genes and DNA. A total of about 740,000 distinct CDR3 sequences appear in this sample, approximately 40% of them only once. Together, the top ten hold approximately 43% of the sample. The sequencing input was peripheral blood. These receptors came from an adult man with Graves' ophthalmopathy.

This clonotype was detected ten times or more. The chain carries TRBV24-1 and TRBJ1-5; weak D call: TRBD1 (6 bases). The CDR3 runs 13 residues. Trimming removed 7 bases at V and 9 bases at J, with 15 bases between. The V gene's germline CDR1 is KGHDR and CDR2 SFDVKD. The CDR3 DNA is TGTGCCACCAGCGGAGAAGGGGGAAGGCCCCAGCATTTT. It yields the protein CATSGEGGRPQHF.

Ten or more counts support this clonotype. The chain combines TRBV19 with TRBJ1-5; D is unresolved. The CDR3 spans 13 residues. The V gene lost 11 bases and the J gene lost 0 bases, with 11 bases spanning the gap. CDR1 is LNHDA and CDR2 is SQIVND in the germline V gene (reference sequence). The CDR3 bases are TGTGCCGCAGAGGTTTATAGCAATCAGCCCCAGCATTTT. It is translated as CAAEVYSNQPQHF.

The table lists this clonotype with a few counts. A read error may account for a junction end that differs from germline. This chain joins TRBV10-3 and TRBJ2-7, with a weak D call TRBD1 (6 bases). CDR3 length: 15 residues. Germline CDR1 reads ENHRY; CDR2 reads SYGVKD. This CDR3 is CASSLSGTPVDEQYF. Written as DNA, the CDR3 is TGTGCCAGCAGTCTCTCCGGGACACCCGTGGACGAGCAGTACTTC.

The J gene is TRBJ2-7, the V gene TRBV7-2; D is possibly TRBD2 (6 bases). The V and J ends lost 2 bases and 6 bases respectively, with 11 bases between them. This CDR3 has 13 residues. The germline V gene has CDR1 SGHTA and CDR2 FQGNSA. The CDR3 DNA follows: TGTGCCAGCAGCTTAAAGGGAGGCCTCGAGCAGTACTTC. Translating it yields CASSLKGGLEQYF.

As to this clonotype: Since no conserved phenylalanine or tryptophan closes the CDR3, a read error is the likely cause. The CDR3 spells CASSLQVEAFL. The DNA of the CDR3 is TGTGCCAGCAGTTTACAAGTTGAAGCTTTCCTT. The chain employs TRBV10-3 and TRBJ1-1; D ambiguous. The CDR3 has 11 amino acids. Germline V lookup: CDR1 ENHRY, CDR2 SYGVKD.

The gene calls are TRBV29-1 and TRBJ2-5; TRBD1 agrees at 7 bases. With 7 bases clipped from V and 4 bases from J, the junction kept 12 bases outside the gene matches. Germline CDR1 SQVTM, CDR2 ANQGSEA. The CDR3 is made up of 14 amino acids. CDR3 amino acids: CSEIGRGSRETQYF. The CDR3 coding sequence is TGCAGCGAGATCGGCAGGGGGTCACGAGAGACCCAGTACTTC.

The rearrangement links TRBV9 to TRBJ1-6; D gene uncertain. CDR1 and CDR2 (germline): SGDLS, YYNGEE. Trimming pared 8 bases from V and 7 bases from J, leaving 10 bases between. CDR3 length equals 12 residues. The CDR3 is CARGALNSPLHF. The CDR3 region has the DNA TGTGCCAGGGGCGCCCTAAATTCACCCCTCCACTTT. Based on the CDR3 plus reference TRBV9 and TRBJ1-6, the full variable domain is DSGVTQTPKHLITATGQRVTLRCSPRSGDLSVYWYQQSLDQGLQFLIQYYNGEERAKGNILERFSAQQFPDLHSELNLSSLELGDSALYFCARGALNSPLHFGNGTRLTVT.

The chain combines TRBV7-9 with TRBJ2-5; D remains ambiguous. CDR1 and CDR2 from the germline V gene are SEHNR and FQNEAQ (reference sequence). The CDR3 runs to 15 residues. V gave up 1 base and J gave up 5 bases, with 14 bases separating them. CDR3 DNA: TGTGCCAGCAGCTTAGGATCCGGGCTCAGGGAGACCCAGTACTTC. It yields the protein CASSLGSGLRETQYF.

This clonotype was seen a few times. The CDR3 bases are TGCGCCAGCAGCTTGGTCCAGGGTTTCAACGAGCAGTACTTC. Its protein is CASSLVQGFNEQYF. V usage is TRBV5-1 and J usage is TRBJ2-7; D perhaps matches TRBD1 (5 bases). Germline-derived CDR1 and CDR2 are SGHRS and YFSETQ. This CDR3 region has 14 residues. V lost 0 bases, J lost 5 bases, and 12 bases lay in between.

Many counts were recorded for this clonotype. The rearrangement joins TRBV9 to TRBJ1-3, with 10 bases matching TRBD1. The germline V gene has CDR1 SGDLS and CDR2 YYNGEE. The ends lost 4 bases at V and 4 bases at J; junction bases unmatched: 5. The CDR3 runs 15 residues. This chain's CDR3 is CASSTGTGDGNTIYF. The CDR3, as DNA: TGTGCCAGCAGCACAGGGACAGGGGACGGAAACACCATATATTTT.

The V and J genes are TRBV2 and TRBJ2-5; tentatively, D is TRBD1 (6 bases). The CDR3 runs 15 residues. CDR1 is SNHLY and CDR2 is FYNNEI in the germline V gene. Trimming stripped 4 bases from V and 4 bases from J, with 16 bases between. The CDR3 reads CASSAGAGATETQYF. In nucleotides, the CDR3 is TGTGCCAGCAGTGCCGGGGCAGGGGCGACAGAGACCCAGTACTTC.

This chain connects TRBV2 to TRBJ2-7; tentatively, D is TRBD1 or TRBD2 (6 bases each). The CDR3 loop spans 17 amino acids. Trimming took 5 bases from V and 0 from J, leaving 20 bases between them. Germline CDR1 and CDR2: SNHLY and FYNNEI. The CDR3 spells CASSYVRGRLASYEQYF. The CDR3 DNA reads TGTGCCAGCAGTTACGTCCGGGGGCGACTCGCCTCCTACGAGCAGTACTTC.

J is TRBJ1-2 and V is TRBV10-3, with 8 positions matching TRBD1. CDR1 is ENHRY and CDR2 is SYGVKD in the germline V gene. The trim removed 4 bases at V and 9 bases at J, leaving 4 bases unmatched. The CDR3 runs to 12 residues. The CDR3 DNA is TGTGCCATCAGTGGCGACAGGGGAAGCTACACCTTC. It encodes CAISGDRGSYTF.

Ten or more counts support this clonotype. The genes are TRBV7-6 and TRBJ2-7; D is unclear. The CDR3 runs 14 residues. From germline, CDR1 is SGHVS and CDR2 FNYEAQ. The ends were cut back, 0 bases at V and 4 bases at J, with 10 bases in the middle. CDR3 DNA sequence: TGTGCCAGCAGCTTAGCGGGCAGTGGGTACGAGCAGTACTTC. This encodes CASSLAGSGYEQYF.

On this clonotype itself: One base away lies a much larger clone, so this may be a sequencing read error. The chain carries TRBV7-9 and TRBJ1-1, with D possibly TRBD1 on 5 matching bases. The CDR3 loop spans 14 amino acids. The germline V gene encodes CDR1 SEHNR and CDR2 FQNEAQ (reference sequence). The chain's CDR3 is CASGFGKGDTEAFF. CDR3 sequence (DNA): TGTGCCAGCGGCTTTGGGAAAGGGGACACTGAAGCTTTCTTT.

This chain links TRBV7-9 with TRBJ1-3; possible D gene TRBD1, 6 bases. Germline V gene data show CDR1 as SEHNR and CDR2 as FQNEAQ (reference sequence). This CDR3 region has 14 residues. The ends were cut back, 1 base at V and 6 bases at J, with 10 bases in the middle. CDR3 residues: CASSLVGGSNTIYF. The CDR3 DNA follows: TGTGCCAGCAGCTTAGTTGGGGGCTCAAACACCATATATTTT.

This chain connects TRBV15 to TRBJ1-2, with 8 bases lining up with TRBD1. Trimming took 1 base from V and 5 from J; bases not matched to a gene: 3. The CDR3 has 14 residues. Germline V lookup: CDR1 LNHNV, CDR2 YYDKDF (reference sequence). For the CDR3, the DNA is TGTGCCACCAGCAGAGGGACAGGGCCGTATGGCTACACCTTC. Translated: CATSRGTGPYGYTF.

The sample holds many counts of this clonotype. V gene TRBV15 combines with J gene TRBJ1-1; a possible D gene is TRBD1 (5 bases). From germline, CDR1 is LNHNV and CDR2 YYDKDF (reference sequence). V lost 7 bases and J 4 bases, leaving 13 bases between the germline ends. The CDR3 contains 13 residues. CDR3 sequence (DNA): TGTGCCACCAATTCAGGGTCGATCACTGAAGCTTTCTTT. Translating gives CATNSGSITEAFF.

This chain uses TRBV2 with TRBJ1-1; 8 nucleotides line up with TRBD1. CDR3 length equals 12 residues. Unmatched junction bases numbered 3, after V lost 8 bases and J lost 4 bases. Germline CDR1 reads SNHLY; CDR2 reads FYNNEI. In DNA form, the CDR3 reads TGTGCCAGCCGGGGACAGGCCACTGAAGCTTTCTTT. Encoded protein: CASRGQATEAFF.

CDR3 nucleotides: TGTGCCATCAGTGATTCTAGTGGGGGGTTGACTGCCCCCTACGAGCAGTACTTC. As protein: CAISDSSGGLTAPYEQYF. The chain joins TRBV10-3 to TRBJ2-7, with D perhaps matching TRBD2 (6 bases). The CDR3 totals 18 residues. Germline V gives CDR1 ENHRY, CDR2 SYGVKD. The V gene lost 3 bases and the J gene lost 2 bases, with 23 bases spanning the gap.

About this clonotype: A much bigger clone sits one base away, suggesting this may be a read error. The chain has TRBV2 and TRBJ1-2, with D possibly TRBD1 on 5 matching bases. Germline loops: CDR1 SNHLY, CDR2 FYNNEI. This CDR3 is 13 amino acids long. DNA of the CDR3: TGTGCCAGCAGGATATCAGGGTTCTATGGCCACACCTTC. Its translation: CASRISGFYGHTF.